This T cell receptor (beta chain) emerged from a study of cytomegalovirus exposure and HLA in healthy donors. General study results and limits: Rarity marked most TCR sequences, yet some public TCRs occurred in many donors. HLA allele associations emerged for around 15,000 TCR beta sequences in a later analysis, at 0.05 false discovery rate. TCR beta V- and J-gene trimming was later associated with a missense DCLRE1C variant. CMV serostatus was the sole immune exposure data available.

Primers included in the PCR were 60 Vbeta and 13 Jbeta primers. Clones were read by immunoSEQ multiplex PCR, and TCRdb kept only the in-frame ones, dropping some. The sample lists fewer than 110,000 clones, under 85% occurring once. This clone has only one observation. The antigen is unknown. V dropped 7 bases and J dropped 0 bases, with 4 bases sitting between them. Germline V gives CDR1 SGHNT, CDR2 YYREEE (reference sequence). CDR3 length equals 11 residues. The TCR originated in a man between 50 and 59 years old in good health and CMV-seropositive. The sequencing sample was made of PBMCs. This chain connects TRBV5-4 to TRBJ2-5; D remains unclear. The chain's CDR3 is CASGNQETQYF. In nucleotides, the CDR3 is TGTGCCAGCGGCAACCAAGAGACCCAGTACTTC.